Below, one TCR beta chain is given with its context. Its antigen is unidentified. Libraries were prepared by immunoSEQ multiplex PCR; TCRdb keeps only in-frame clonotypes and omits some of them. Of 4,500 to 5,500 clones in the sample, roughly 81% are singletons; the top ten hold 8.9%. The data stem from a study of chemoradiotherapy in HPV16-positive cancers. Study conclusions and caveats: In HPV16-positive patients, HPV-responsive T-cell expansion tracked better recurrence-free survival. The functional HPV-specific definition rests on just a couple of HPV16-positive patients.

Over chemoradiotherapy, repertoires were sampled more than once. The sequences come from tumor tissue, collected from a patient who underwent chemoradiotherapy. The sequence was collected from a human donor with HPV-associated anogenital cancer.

CDR3 in amino acids: CASSEFGGDGYTF. The CDR3 region has the DNA TGTGCCAGCAGTGAATTCGGGGGCGATGGCTACACCTTC. This chain connects TRBV6-1 to TRBJ1-2; D might be TRBD1 (6 bases). Between the trimmed V and J ends, which lost 2 bases and 6 bases, there was a span of 10 bases. CDR1 is MNHNS, CDR2 SASEGT, per germline. This CDR3 is 13 amino acids long.